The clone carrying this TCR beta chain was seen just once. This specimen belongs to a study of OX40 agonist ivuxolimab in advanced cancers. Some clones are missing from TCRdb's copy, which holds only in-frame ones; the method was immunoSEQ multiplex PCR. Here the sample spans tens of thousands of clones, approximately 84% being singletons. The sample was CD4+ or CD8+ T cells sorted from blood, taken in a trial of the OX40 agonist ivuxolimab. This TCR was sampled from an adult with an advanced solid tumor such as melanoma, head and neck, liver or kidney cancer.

The CDR3 DNA sequence: TGTGCCAGCAGTTTACAGGGTGCAGATGAAAAACTGTTTTTT. It yields the protein CASSLQGADEKLFF. This chain links TRBV2 with TRBJ1-4; D might be TRBD1 (6 bases). CDR1 is SNHLY and CDR2 is FYNNEI in the germline V gene. CDR3 length: 14 amino acids. V was pared by 5 bases and J by 6 bases, with 13 bases between.